This passage covers 9 T cell receptor beta chains from one sample sequenced in a study of response to subunit inactivated influenza vaccine. Each CDR3 protein gets one entry after TCRdb re-called the RT-PCR reads with MiXCR. The table has some 850,000 distinct CDR3 sequences, less than 20% seen once; the top ten hold roughly 10%. Material: PBMCs from blood, obtained 5 days after vaccination. The source of these receptors is a man aged 50-59 years who received an inactivated influenza vaccine.

This clonotype turned up a few times. The chain has TRBV12-3 or TRBV12-4 and TRBJ2-1, with 14 positions matching TRBD2. J gave up 1 base and V 7 bases, and 9 bases lay outside the gene matches. This CDR3 contains 18 residues. DNA for the CDR3: TGTGCCAGCAACGTGAGGACTAGCGGGGGGCCGTCCTACAATGAGCAGTTCTTC. It specifies CASNVRTSGGPSYNEQFF.

The rearrangement joins TRBV9 to TRBJ1-2; D possibly corresponds to TRBD1 (5 bases). Germline CDR1 and CDR2: SGDLS and YYNGEE. This CDR3 is built from 14 residues. V lost 4 bases and J 4 bases, leaving 14 bases between the germline ends. The CDR3 DNA reads TGTGCCAGCAGCCTGGAACAGGCGCCCTATGGCTACACCTTC. It encodes CASSLEQAPYGYTF.

This clonotype was seen only a few times. The chain couples TRBV5-1 to TRBJ1-1, with no clear D. Trimming removed 4 bases at V and 0 bases at J, with 16 bases between. Germline-derived CDR1 and CDR2 are SGHRS and YFSETQ. The CDR3 sequence is 16 residues long. The CDR3 is CASSSGIATMNTEAFF. CDR3 in DNA: TGCGCCAGCAGCAGTGGCATCGCCACCATGAACACTGAAGCTTTCTTT.

The chain recombines TRBV5-6 with TRBJ2-7; a possible D gene is TRBD2 (5 bases). CDR3 size: 15 residues. The V gene's germline CDR1 is SGHDT and CDR2 YYEEEE. V lost 0 bases and J 6 bases, leaving 16 bases between the germline ends. For the CDR3, the DNA is TGTGCCAGCAGCTTGGGGCGGGTGTTCGGCGGCGAGCAGTACTTC. It specifies CASSLGRVFGGEQYF.

The gene calls are TRBV15 and TRBJ2-2; D gene uncertain. V gave up 6 bases and J gave up 7 bases, with 21 bases separating them. The CDR3 consists of 16 residues. Germline assignment: CDR1 LNHNV and CDR2 YYDKDF (reference sequence). DNA of the CDR3: TGTGCCACCAGTCCGTCCATCAATACAGTGCACGGGGAGCTGTTTTTT. Encoded protein: CATSPSINTVHGELFF.

The V call is TRBV20-1, the J call TRBJ2-3; D uncertain. The CDR3 totals 17 residues. Germline CDR1 reads DFQATT; CDR2 reads SNEGSKA (reference sequence). Trimming took off 3 bases at V and 0 bases at J, with 19 bases between the two ends. The CDR3 sequence: CSARFPLGGRSTDTQYF. The CDR3 nucleotides read TGCAGTGCTAGGTTCCCCCTTGGCGGACGCAGCACAGATACGCAGTATTTT.

This clonotype was detected only a few times. The chain joins TRBV6-1 to TRBJ2-1; no clear D. The V end was cut by 5 bases, the J end by 9 bases, with 5 bases between. The length of the CDR3 is 10 residues. Germline-derived CDR1 and CDR2 are MNHNS and SASEGT. CDR3 nucleotide sequence: TGTGCCAGCAGTTATATTGAGCAGTTCTTC. Its protein is CASSYIEQFF.

The table lists this clonotype with a few counts. The chain links TRBV3-1 to TRBJ2-1, with TRBD1 matching 7 bases. Germline CDR1 reads LGHDT; CDR2 reads YNNKEL (reference sequence). V lost 0 bases and J lost 2; bases outside the gene matches: 7. This CDR3 region has 17 residues. The CDR3 DNA follows: TGTGCCAGCAGCCAAGACGTGGGCAGGGGGACCTACAATGAGCAGTTCTTC. This translates into CASSQDVGRGTYNEQFF.

The chain joins TRBV28 to TRBJ2-3; 10 bases are a match to TRBD2. Looked up from germline, CDR1 is MDHEN and CDR2 is SYDVKM. After removal of 6 bases from V and 2 bases from J, the junction contained 14 bases not matched to a gene. The CDR3 has 18 residues. CDR3 sequence (DNA): TGTGCCAGCAGCTTCCCCCCCCTAGCGGGGGCACTCACAGATACGCAGTATTTT. This codes for CASSFPPLAGALTDTQYF.